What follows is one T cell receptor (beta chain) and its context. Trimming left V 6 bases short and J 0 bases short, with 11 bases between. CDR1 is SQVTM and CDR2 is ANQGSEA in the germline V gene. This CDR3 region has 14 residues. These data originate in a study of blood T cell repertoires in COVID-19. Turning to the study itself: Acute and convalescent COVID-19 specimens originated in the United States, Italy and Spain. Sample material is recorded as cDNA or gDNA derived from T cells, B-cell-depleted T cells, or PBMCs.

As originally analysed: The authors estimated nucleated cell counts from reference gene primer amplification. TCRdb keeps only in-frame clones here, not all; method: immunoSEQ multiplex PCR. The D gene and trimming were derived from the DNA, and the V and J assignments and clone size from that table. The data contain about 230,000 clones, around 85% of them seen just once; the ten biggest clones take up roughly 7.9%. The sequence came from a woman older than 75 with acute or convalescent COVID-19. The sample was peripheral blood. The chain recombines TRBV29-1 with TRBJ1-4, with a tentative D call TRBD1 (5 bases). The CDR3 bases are TGCAGCGTCGCATGGACAACAACTAATGAAAAACTGTTTTTT. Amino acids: CSVAWTTTNEKLFF.